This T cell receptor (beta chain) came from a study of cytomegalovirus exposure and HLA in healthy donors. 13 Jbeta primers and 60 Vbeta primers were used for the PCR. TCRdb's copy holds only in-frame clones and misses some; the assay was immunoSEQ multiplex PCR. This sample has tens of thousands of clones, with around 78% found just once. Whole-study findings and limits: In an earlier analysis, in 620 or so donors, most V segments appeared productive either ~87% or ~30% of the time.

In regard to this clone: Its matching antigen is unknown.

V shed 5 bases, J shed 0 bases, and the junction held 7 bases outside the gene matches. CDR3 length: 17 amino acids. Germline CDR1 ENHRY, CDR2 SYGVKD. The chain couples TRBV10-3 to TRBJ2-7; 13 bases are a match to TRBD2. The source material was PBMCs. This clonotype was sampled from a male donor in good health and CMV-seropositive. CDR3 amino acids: CAISPGLAGPFSYEQYF. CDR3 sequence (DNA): TGTGCCATCAGTCCGGGACTAGCGGGACCTTTCTCCTACGAGCAGTACTTC.